The 23 T cell receptor beta chains presented below share a single source sample, sequenced in a study of cytomegalovirus exposure and HLA in healthy donors (dated by TCRdb to between 2016 and 2019). The protocol used for the library was the immunoSEQ multiplex PCR assay. For the multiplex PCR, a mixture combining 60 forward primers for TCR Vbeta segments and 13 reverse primers for TCR Jbeta segments was used. Held by TCRdb, this immuneACCESS table contains in-frame sequences only and omits some clones. Under half of the omission traces to an unresolved V gene where checked; the cause of the rest is unknown. For this sample the table gives about 140,000 clones, of which roughly 85% were detected only once. Of the sample, approximately 6.2% is held by the ten largest clones. Sequences were obtained from PBMCs. All receptors come from a man between 40 and 49 years old in good health and CMV-seropositive.

The chain joins TRBV4-2 to TRBJ2-3; D is undetermined. The germline V gene encodes CDR1 LGHNA and CDR2 YNFKEQ. V lost 6 bases and J lost 6, with 10 bases in between. CDR3 length equals 12 residues. CDR3: CASRGVMDTQYF. In nucleotides, the CDR3 is TGTGCCAGCAGGGGCGTTATGGATACGCAGTATTTT.

The V and J genes are TRBV19 and TRBJ2-5; a weak D match, TRBD1 (6 bases). Germline-derived CDR1 and CDR2 are LNHDA and SQIVND (reference sequence). V lost 5 bases to trimming and J lost 5 bases, with 12 bases between them. This CDR3 has 13 amino acids. CDR3 protein: CASSGLRGETQYF. DNA of the CDR3: TGTGCCAGTAGTGGCCTGAGGGGGGAGACCCAGTACTTC.

The chain has TRBV5-1 and TRBJ2-7, with no clear D. Germline values: CDR1 SGHRS, CDR2 YFSETQ. The CDR3 runs to 13 residues. V was trimmed by 6 bases and J by 1 base, leaving 11 bases between them. CDR3: CASTGADSYEQYF. CDR3 sequence (DNA): TGCGCCAGCACCGGAGCCGATTCCTACGAGCAGTACTTC.

This chain links TRBV29-1 with TRBJ1-1; possible D gene TRBD1, 5 bases. Trimming pared 7 bases from V and 1 base from J, leaving 13 bases between. This CDR3 comprises 13 residues. In germline, CDR1 is SQVTM, CDR2 ANQGSEA. CDR3 coding DNA: TGCAGCGCCGGGGAGGGACCGAACACTGAAGCTTTCTTT. Protein: CSAGEGPNTEAFF.

This rearrangement joins TRBV30 to TRBJ1-1; the D gene is possibly TRBD1 (5 bases). CDR3 size: 14 residues. Germline lookup yields CDR1 GTSNPN and CDR2 SVGIG (reference sequence). V lost 2 bases and J lost 1, with 11 bases in between. The CDR3 reads CAWSRQGGNTEAFF. In nucleotides, the CDR3 is TGTGCCTGGAGTCGGCAGGGTGGGAACACTGAAGCTTTCTTT.

The rearrangement uses TRBV5-1 and TRBJ1-6; a possible D gene is TRBD1 (6 bases). Germline CDR1 and CDR2: SGHRS and YFSETQ. V was trimmed by 7 bases and J by 9 bases, leaving 17 bases between them. CDR3 length equals 14 residues. The CDR3 sequence: CASAEGGNGSPLHF. The CDR3 region has the DNA TGCGCCAGCGCAGAGGGGGGGAATGGTTCACCCCTCCACTTT.

This clone occurred once. V gene TRBV11-2 combines with J gene TRBJ2-7, with TRBD1 matching 10 bases. The V gene's germline CDR1 is SGHAT and CDR2 FQNNGV. After removal of 5 bases from V and 2 bases from J, the junction contained 6 bases not matched to a gene. The CDR3 totals 15 residues. In DNA, the CDR3 is TGTGCCAGCAGCCGTTCCGGGACAGGGGCCTACGAGCAGTACTTC. Protein: CASSRSGTGAYEQYF.

The rearrangement uses TRBV28 and TRBJ2-2; 7 bases match TRBD2. Germline assignment: CDR1 MDHEN and CDR2 SYDVKM. The ends lost 10 bases at V and 5 bases at J; junction bases unmatched: 10. CDR3 length: 14 amino acids. The CDR3 DNA sequence: TGTGCCACCACGAGGGAGGGTCTTACCGGGGAGCTGTTTTTT. It specifies CATTREGLTGELFF. Looking up the rest from reference TRBV28 and TRBJ2-2 gives the full variable domain: DVKVTQSSRYLVKRTGEKVFLECVQDMDHENMFWYRQDPGLGLRLIYFSYDVKMKEKGDIPEGYSVSREKKERFSLILESASTNQTSMYLCATTREGLTGELFFGEGSRLTVL.

This sequence joins TRBV5-1 and TRBJ1-1; no firm D call. Germline V CDR1 and CDR2: SGHRS, YFSETQ. V lost 3 bases to trimming and J lost 1 base, with 10 bases between them. This CDR3 spans 14 amino acids. The CDR3 region is CASSSDPGNTEAFF. The DNA for the CDR3 is TGCGCCAGCAGCTCTGATCCAGGGAACACTGAAGCTTTCTTT. Complete variable domain (other parts from reference TRBV5-1 and TRBJ1-1): KAGVTQTPRYLIKTRGQQVTLSCSPISGHRSVSWYQQTPGQGLQFLFEYFSETQRNKGNFPGRFSGRQFSNSRSEMNVSTLELGDSALYLCASSSDPGNTEAFFGQGTRLTVV.

The chain uses TRBV7-8 and TRBJ2-7, with TRBD1 matching over 11 bases. The junction had 6 bases not matched to a gene; V was cut back by 0 bases and J by 2 bases. The CDR3 is made up of 17 amino acids. Per the germline V gene, CDR1 is SGHVS and CDR2 is FQNEAQ. CDR3 region: CASSLALSGQGAYEQYF. CDR3 in DNA: TGTGCCAGCAGCTTAGCACTCTCGGGACAGGGGGCCTACGAGCAGTACTTC. Variable domain in full (rest from reference TRBV7-8 and TRBJ2-7): GAGVSQSPRYKVAKRGQDVALRCDPISGHVSLFWYQQALGQGPEFLTYFQNEAQLDKSGLPSDRFFAERPEGSVSTLKIQRTQQEDSAVYLCASSLALSGQGAYEQYFGPGTRLTVT.

The chain recombines TRBV10-3 with TRBJ1-2, with 10 bases matching TRBD1. The germline gives CDR1 ENHRY, CDR2 SYGVKD. The CDR3 has 15 amino acids. V lost 2 bases to trimming and J lost 7 bases; unmatched junction nucleotides: 7. In DNA form, the CDR3 reads TGTGCCATCAGTGAGGCGACAGGGGGCGAAAGTGGCTACACCTTC. Its protein is CAISEATGGESGYTF.

The genes are TRBV5-6 and TRBJ2-2; D gene ambiguous. The CDR3 covers 14 residues. Looked up from germline, CDR1 is SGHDT and CDR2 is YYEEEE. Deletions cut 0 bases from V and 6 bases from J, with 9 bases between. The CDR3 coding sequence is TGTGCCAGCAGCTTGGCTCCCGTTGCCGGGGAGCTGTTTTTT. Encoded protein: CASSLAPVAGELFF.

The chain carries TRBV27 and TRBJ2-1; 8 bases agree with TRBD2. The CDR3 runs 16 residues. The J segment lost 2 bases and the V segment lost 2 bases, leaving 5 bases of the junction unmatched. The germline gives CDR1 MNHEY, CDR2 SMNVEV (reference sequence). In DNA, the CDR3 is TGTGCCAGCAGTTTAAATCGGGAGGGCCCCTACAATGAGCAGTTCTTC. Translation: CASSLNREGPYNEQFF.

The chain employs TRBV18 and TRBJ1-1; D possibly corresponds to TRBD1 (5 bases). In germline, CDR1 is KGHSH, CDR2 LQKENI. This CDR3 comprises 15 residues. The V end was cut by 0 bases, the J end by 3 bases, with 11 bases between. The CDR3 DNA sequence: TGTGCCAGCTCACCACCATTCTACAGGTACACTGAAGCTTTCTTT. This codes for CASSPPFYRYTEAFF.

The chain carries TRBV11-2 and TRBJ2-1; D is unresolved. Trimming stripped 0 bases from V and 4 bases from J, with 7 bases between. Per germline, CDR1 SGHAT and CDR2 FQNNGV. The CDR3 length is 14 residues. The CDR3 DNA is TGTGCCAGCAGCTTAGATCCCGGTTACAATGAGCAGTTCTTC. This translates into CASSLDPGYNEQFF.

The chain links TRBV19 to TRBJ2-2; D is possibly TRBD2 (6 bases). V lost 5 bases and J lost 7, with 17 bases in between. CDR1 is LNHDA, CDR2 SQIVND, per germline (reference sequence). The CDR3 is made up of 15 amino acids. The CDR3 loop is CASSLVPVGGGELFF. The CDR3 nucleotides read TGTGCCAGTAGTTTGGTCCCAGTCGGGGGCGGGGAGCTGTTTTTT.

This sequence joins TRBV5-1 and TRBJ2-5; TRBD1 matches at 8 bases. The V segment lost 0 bases and the J segment 7 bases; nucleotides outside the gene matches: 8. CDR1 is SGHRS and CDR2 is YFSETQ in the germline V gene. This CDR3 comprises 15 residues. In DNA, the CDR3 is TGCGCCAGCAGCTTGGCCCAGGACAGGGTCGGGACCCAGTACTTC. Protein sequence: CASSLAQDRVGTQYF.

CDR3 amino acids: CASSTGGARPQHF. CDR3 nucleotide sequence: TGTGCCAGCAGTACAGGGGGCGCACGGCCCCAGCATTTT. The chain links TRBV28 to TRBJ1-5, with TRBD1 identical over 9 bases. Germline CDR1 MDHEN, CDR2 SYDVKM. The V gene end was trimmed by 5 bases and the J gene end by 9 bases; junction bases not matched to a gene: 5. This CDR3 region has 13 residues.

The chain employs TRBV7-8 and TRBJ2-7; D is perhaps TRBD1 (6 bases). V lost 5 bases, J lost 1 base, and 15 bases lay in between. The CDR3 totals 15 residues. Germline lookup yields CDR1 SGHVS and CDR2 FQNEAQ. CDR3 DNA sequence: TGTGCCAGCAGCCTGAGTCGACAGGTTTCCTACGAGCAGTACTTC. Amino acid sequence: CASSLSRQVSYEQYF.

The sample holds one count of this clone. The chain links TRBV4-1 to TRBJ2-2; perhaps TRBD2 as D (6 bases). This CDR3 comprises 14 residues. The germline V gene encodes CDR1 MGHRA and CDR2 YSYEKL. V lost 6 bases, J lost 0 bases, and 8 bases lay in between. CDR3 sequence reads: CASSRLANTGELFF. As DNA, the CDR3 is TGCGCCAGCAGTCGACTAGCGAACACCGGGGAGCTGTTTTTT.

The chain uses TRBV7-8 and TRBJ1-2; tentatively, D is TRBD1 (5 bases). V lost 5 bases to trimming and J lost 4 bases, with 14 bases between them. CDR1 is SGHVS and CDR2 is FQNEAQ in the germline V gene. The CDR3 spans 14 residues. The CDR3 here is CASSPRDGSYGYTF. The DNA for the CDR3 is TGTGCCAGCAGCCCCCGGGACGGGAGCTATGGCTACACCTTC.

The gene calls are TRBV5-6 and TRBJ2-1, with D possibly matching TRBD2 (6 bases). Germline-derived CDR1 and CDR2 are SGHDT and YYEEEE. This CDR3 is built from 16 residues. V was clipped by 1 base and J by 2 bases, with 13 bases between them. CDR3 sequence (DNA): TGTGCCAGCAGCTTGACTCGGGACTCGACCTACAATGAGCAGTTCTTC. Its translation is CASSLTRDSTYNEQFF.

This chain links TRBV18 with TRBJ2-4; D may be TRBD1 (7 bases). V dropped 0 bases and J dropped 6 bases, with 15 bases sitting between them. The CDR3 totals 16 residues. Germline V lookup: CDR1 KGHSH, CDR2 LQKENI. In DNA form, the CDR3 reads TGTGCCAGCTCACCACCAGGAGGGGGCGGGTCAAACATTCAGTACTTC. This translates into CASSPPGGGGSNIQYF.